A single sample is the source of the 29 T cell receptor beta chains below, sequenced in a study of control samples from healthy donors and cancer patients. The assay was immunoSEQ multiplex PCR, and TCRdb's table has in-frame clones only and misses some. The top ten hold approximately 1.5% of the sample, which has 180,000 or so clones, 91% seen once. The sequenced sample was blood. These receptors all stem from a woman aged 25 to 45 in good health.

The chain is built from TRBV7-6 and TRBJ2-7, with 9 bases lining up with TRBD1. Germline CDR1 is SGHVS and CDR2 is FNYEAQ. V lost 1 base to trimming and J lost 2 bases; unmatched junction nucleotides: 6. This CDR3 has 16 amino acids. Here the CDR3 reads CASSLGGQGTAYEQYF. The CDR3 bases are TGTGCCAGCAGCTTAGGGGGACAGGGAACCGCCTACGAGCAGTACTTC.

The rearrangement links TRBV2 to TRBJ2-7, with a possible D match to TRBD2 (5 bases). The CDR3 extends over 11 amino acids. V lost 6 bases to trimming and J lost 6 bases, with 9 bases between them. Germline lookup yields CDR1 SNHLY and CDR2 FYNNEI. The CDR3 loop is CASRIASEQYF. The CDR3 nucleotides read TGTGCCAGCAGGATAGCGTCCGAGCAGTACTTC.

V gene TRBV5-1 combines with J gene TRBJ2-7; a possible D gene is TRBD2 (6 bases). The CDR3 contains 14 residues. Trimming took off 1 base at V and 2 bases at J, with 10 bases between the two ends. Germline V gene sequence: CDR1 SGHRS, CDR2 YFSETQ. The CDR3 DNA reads TGCGCCAGCAGCTTGTCCGGGACTCCCTACGAGCAGTACTTC. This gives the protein CASSLSGTPYEQYF.

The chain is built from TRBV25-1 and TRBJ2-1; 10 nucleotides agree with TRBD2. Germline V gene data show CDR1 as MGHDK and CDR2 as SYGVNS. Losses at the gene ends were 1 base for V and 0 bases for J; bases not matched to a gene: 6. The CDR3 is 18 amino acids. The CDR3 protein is CASSEWGTSDFSYNEQFF. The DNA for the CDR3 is TGTGCCAGCAGTGAATGGGGGACTAGCGACTTCTCCTACAATGAGCAGTTCTTC.

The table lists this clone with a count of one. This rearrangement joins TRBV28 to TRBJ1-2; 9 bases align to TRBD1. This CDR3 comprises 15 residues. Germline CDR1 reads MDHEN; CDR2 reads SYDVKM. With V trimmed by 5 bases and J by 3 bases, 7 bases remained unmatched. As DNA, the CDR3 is TGTGCCAGCAGTCTGGAGACAGGGGGGCACTATGGCTACACCTTC. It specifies CASSLETGGHYGYTF.

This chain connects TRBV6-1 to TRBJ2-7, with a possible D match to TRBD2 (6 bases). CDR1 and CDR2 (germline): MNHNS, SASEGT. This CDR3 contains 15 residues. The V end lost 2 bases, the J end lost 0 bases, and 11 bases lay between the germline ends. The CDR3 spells CASSEKAGSSYEQYF. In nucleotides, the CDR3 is TGTGCCAGCAGTGAAAAAGCGGGTAGCTCCTACGAGCAGTACTTC.

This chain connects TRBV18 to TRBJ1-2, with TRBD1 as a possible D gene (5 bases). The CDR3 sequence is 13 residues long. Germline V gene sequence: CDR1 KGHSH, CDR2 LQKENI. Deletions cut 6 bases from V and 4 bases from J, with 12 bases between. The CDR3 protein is CASSRDETYGYTF. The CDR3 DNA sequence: TGTGCCAGCTCGAGGGACGAAACCTATGGCTACACCTTC.

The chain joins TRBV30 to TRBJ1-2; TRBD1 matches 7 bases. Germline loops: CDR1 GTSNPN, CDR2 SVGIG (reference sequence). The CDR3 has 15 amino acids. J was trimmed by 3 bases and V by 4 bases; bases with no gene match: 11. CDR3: CAWNRGLRDYYGYTF. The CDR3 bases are TGTGCCTGGAACAGGGGACTTCGCGATTACTATGGCTACACCTTC.

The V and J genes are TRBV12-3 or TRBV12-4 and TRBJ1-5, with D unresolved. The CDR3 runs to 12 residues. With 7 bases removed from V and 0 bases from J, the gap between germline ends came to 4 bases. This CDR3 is CASKFSNQPQHF. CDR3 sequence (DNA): TGTGCCAGCAAGTTTAGCAATCAGCCCCAGCATTTT.

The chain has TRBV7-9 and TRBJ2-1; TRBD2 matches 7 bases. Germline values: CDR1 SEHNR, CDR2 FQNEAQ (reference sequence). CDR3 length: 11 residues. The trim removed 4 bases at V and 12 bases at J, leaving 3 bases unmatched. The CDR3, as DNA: TGTGCCAGCAGCTACCAGCGGGGGCAGTTCTTC. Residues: CASSYQRGQFF.

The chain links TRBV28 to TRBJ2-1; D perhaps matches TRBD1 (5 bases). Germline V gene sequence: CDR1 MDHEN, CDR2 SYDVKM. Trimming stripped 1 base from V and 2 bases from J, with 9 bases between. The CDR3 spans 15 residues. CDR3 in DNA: TGTGCCAGCAGTTTATCCGGACACACCTACAATGAGCAGTTCTTC. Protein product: CASSLSGHTYNEQFF.

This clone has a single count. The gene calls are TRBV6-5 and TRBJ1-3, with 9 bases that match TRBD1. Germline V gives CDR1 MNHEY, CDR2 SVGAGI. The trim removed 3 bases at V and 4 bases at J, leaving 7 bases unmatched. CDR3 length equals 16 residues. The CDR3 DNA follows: TGTGCCAGCAGTTATACGACAGGGGGGACGGGAAACACCATATATTTT. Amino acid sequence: CASSYTTGGTGNTIYF.

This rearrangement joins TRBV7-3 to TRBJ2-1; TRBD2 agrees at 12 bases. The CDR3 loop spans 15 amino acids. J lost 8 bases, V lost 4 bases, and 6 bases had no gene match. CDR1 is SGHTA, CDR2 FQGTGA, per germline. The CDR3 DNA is TGTGCCAGCAGCTCCGGACTAGCGGGAATCCATGAGCAGTTCTTC. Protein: CASSSGLAGIHEQFF.

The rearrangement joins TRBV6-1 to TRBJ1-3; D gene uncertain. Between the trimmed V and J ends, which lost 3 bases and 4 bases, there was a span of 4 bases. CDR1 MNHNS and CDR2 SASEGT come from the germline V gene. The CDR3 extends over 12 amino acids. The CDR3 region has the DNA TGTGCCAGCAGTGAGAGGGGAAACACCATATATTTT. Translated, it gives CASSERGNTIYF.

CDR3 region: CASSIGGTSYEQYF. DNA for the CDR3: TGTGCCAGTAGTATTGGCGGGACCTCCTACGAGCAGTACTTC. The chain has TRBV19 and TRBJ2-7, with D maybe TRBD2 (6 bases). In germline, CDR1 is LNHDA, CDR2 SQIVND (reference sequence). The CDR3 runs 14 residues. Trimming left V 3 bases short and J 0 bases short, with 9 bases between.

This CDR3 is CASSYGGQSLSEQYF. CDR3 nucleotide sequence: TGTGCCAGCAGTTACGGGGGACAGTCTTTATCGGAGCAGTACTTC. The rearrangement links TRBV6-5 to TRBJ2-7; 7 nucleotides match TRBD1. The V gene end was trimmed by 2 bases and the J gene end by 7 bases; junction bases not matched to a gene: 11. Germline V gives CDR1 MNHEY, CDR2 SVGAGI. The CDR3 sequence is 15 residues long.

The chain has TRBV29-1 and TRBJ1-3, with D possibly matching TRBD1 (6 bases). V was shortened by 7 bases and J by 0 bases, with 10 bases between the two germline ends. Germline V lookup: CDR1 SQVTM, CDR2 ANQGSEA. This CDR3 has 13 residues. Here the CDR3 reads CSGTGNSGNTIYF. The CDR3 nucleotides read TGCAGCGGCACAGGGAACTCTGGAAACACCATATATTTT.

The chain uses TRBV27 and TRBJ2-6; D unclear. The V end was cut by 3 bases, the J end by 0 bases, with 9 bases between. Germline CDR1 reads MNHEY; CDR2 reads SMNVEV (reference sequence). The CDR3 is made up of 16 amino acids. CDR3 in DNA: TGTGCCAGCAGTTTCCGACTTGCCTCTGGGGCCAACGTCCTGACTTTC. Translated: CASSFRLASGANVLTF.

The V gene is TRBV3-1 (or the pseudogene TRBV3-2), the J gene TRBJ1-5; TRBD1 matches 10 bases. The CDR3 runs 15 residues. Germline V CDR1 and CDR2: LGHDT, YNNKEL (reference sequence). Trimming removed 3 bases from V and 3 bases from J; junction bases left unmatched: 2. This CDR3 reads CASSQDRGINQPQHF. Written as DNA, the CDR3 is TGTGCCAGCAGCCAGGACAGGGGGATCAATCAGCCCCAGCATTTT.

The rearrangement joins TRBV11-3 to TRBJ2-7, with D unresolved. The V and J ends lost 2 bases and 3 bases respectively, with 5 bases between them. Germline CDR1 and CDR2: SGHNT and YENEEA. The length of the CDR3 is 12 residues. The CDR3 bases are TGTGCCAGCAGCTTAACTGGCTACGAGCAGTACTTC. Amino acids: CASSLTGYEQYF.

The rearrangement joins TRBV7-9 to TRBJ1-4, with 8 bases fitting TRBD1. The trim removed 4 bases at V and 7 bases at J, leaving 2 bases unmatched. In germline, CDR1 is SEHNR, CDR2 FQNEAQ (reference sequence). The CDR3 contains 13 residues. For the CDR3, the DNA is TGTGCCAGCAGCTCTGGACAGGGTGAAAAACTGTTTTTT. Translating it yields CASSSGQGEKLFF.

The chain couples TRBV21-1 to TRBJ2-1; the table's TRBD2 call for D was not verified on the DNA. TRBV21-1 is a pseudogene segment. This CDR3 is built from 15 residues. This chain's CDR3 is CASSNGTSGYNEQFF. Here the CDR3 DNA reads TGTGCCAGCAGCAACGGGACTAGCGGATACAATGAGCAGTTCTTC.

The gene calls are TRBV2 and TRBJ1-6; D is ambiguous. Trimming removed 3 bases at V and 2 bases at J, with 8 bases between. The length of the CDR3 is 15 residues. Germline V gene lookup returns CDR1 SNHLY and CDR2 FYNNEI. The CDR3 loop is CASSDRSAYNSPLHF. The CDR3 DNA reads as TGTGCCAGCAGTGATAGGTCAGCCTATAATTCACCCCTCCACTTT.

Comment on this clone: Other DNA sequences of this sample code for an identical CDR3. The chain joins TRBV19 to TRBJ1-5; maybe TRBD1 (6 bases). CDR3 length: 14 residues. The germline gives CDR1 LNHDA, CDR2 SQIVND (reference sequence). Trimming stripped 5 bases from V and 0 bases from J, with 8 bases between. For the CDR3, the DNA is TGTGCCAGTAGTGGACAGTATAGCAATCAGCCCCAGCATTTT. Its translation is CASSGQYSNQPQHF. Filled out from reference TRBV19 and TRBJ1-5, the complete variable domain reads DGGITQSPKYLFRKEGQNVTLSCEQNLNHDAMYWYRQDPGQGLRLIYYSQIVNDFQKGDIAEGYSVSREKKESFPLTVTSAQKNPTAFYLCASSGQYSNQPQHFGDGTRLSIL.

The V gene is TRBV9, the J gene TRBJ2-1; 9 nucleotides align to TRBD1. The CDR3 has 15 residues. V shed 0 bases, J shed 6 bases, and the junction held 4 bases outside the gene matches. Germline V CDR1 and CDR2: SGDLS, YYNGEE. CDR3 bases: TGTGCCAGCAGCGTAGTAGGGGGACAGGGCAATGAGCAGTTCTTC. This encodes CASSVVGGQGNEQFF.

The CDR3: CASSLSSNQPQHF. Written as DNA, the CDR3 is TGTGCCAGCAGCCTGTCTAGCAATCAGCCCCAGCATTTT. The rearrangement links TRBV6-4 to TRBJ1-5; D is unclear. The CDR3 is 13 residues long. The V gene lost 6 bases and the J gene lost 0 bases, with 6 bases spanning the gap. Per germline, CDR1 MRHNA and CDR2 SNTAGT.

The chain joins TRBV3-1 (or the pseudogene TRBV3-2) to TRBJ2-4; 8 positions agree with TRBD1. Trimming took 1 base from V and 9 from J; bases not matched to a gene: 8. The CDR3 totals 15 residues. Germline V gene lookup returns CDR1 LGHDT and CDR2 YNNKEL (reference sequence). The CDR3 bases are TGTGCCAGCAGCCAAGGGACAGGGTGGGTGGGCATTCAGTACTTC. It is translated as CASSQGTGWVGIQYF.

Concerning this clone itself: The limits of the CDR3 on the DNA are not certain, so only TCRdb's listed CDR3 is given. This chain's CDR3 is CASSSGTSDNEQFFGTSDNEQFF. The genes are TRBV21-1 and TRBJ2-1; the tabulated D call, TRBD2, remains unverified against the DNA. TRBV21-1 is a listed pseudogene. The CDR3 comprises 23 residues, both ends counted.

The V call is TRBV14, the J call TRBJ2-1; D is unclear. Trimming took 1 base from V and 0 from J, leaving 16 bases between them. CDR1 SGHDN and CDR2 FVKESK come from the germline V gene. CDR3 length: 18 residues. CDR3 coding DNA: TGTGCCAGCAGCCAAGTTGGGCGACACTTCTTCTCCTACAATGAGCAGTTCTTC. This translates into CASSQVGRHFFSYNEQFF.